The 2 T cell receptor beta chains below were found in one sample sequenced in a study of blood T cell repertoires in COVID-19. Produced via immunoSEQ multiplex PCR; TCRdb's table is partial and in-frame only. The data contain a few hundred thousand clones, 84% of them singletons. Source material: peripheral blood. These receptors all come from a human donor in a cohort sampled during active COVID-19.

V usage is TRBV6-5 and J usage is TRBJ2-5; D remains ambiguous. The germline CDR1 and CDR2 sequences are MNHEY and SVGAGI. This CDR3 has 13 amino acids. With 5 bases removed from V and 5 bases from J, the gap between germline ends came to 12 bases. In DNA form, the CDR3 reads TGTGCCAGCAGTCCTAGAACTTGGGAGACCCAGTACTTC. As protein: CASSPRTWETQYF.

Only one count was recorded for this clone. The V and J genes are TRBV9 and TRBJ2-7, with a tentative D call TRBD1 (5 bases). The CDR3 contains 14 residues. With 0 bases removed from V and 7 bases from J, the gap between germline ends came to 14 bases. Looked up from germline, CDR1 is SGDLS and CDR2 is YYNGEE. As DNA, the CDR3 is TGTGCCAGCAGCGTAGGAAGGGCAGGGAATGAGCAGTACTTC. This gives the protein CASSVGRAGNEQYF.